A single sample is the source of the 17 T cell receptor beta chains below, sequenced in a study of vaccination effects on CD4 cells after COVID-19. Researchers isolated CD4+ T cells once approximately eleven days of culture had elapsed. Participants were vaccinated with two doses of either the BNT162b2 or mRNA-1273 vaccine. For these receptors, no antigen is known. Assay used: immunoSEQ multiplex PCR; TCRdb lists only in-frame clones, some missing. The top ten hold about 10% of the sample, which has nearly 45,000 clones, 60% to 75% seen once. Sequenced material: CD4+ T cells from PBMCs cultured without peptide, taken after COVID-19 vaccination. These receptors were obtained from a human donor who received a COVID-19 vaccine.

V usage is TRBV10-3 and J usage is TRBJ1-2; D possibly corresponds to TRBD1 (6 bases). Trimming removed 8 bases at V and 8 bases at J, with 12 bases between. The CDR3 is 11 amino acids. CDR1 is ENHRY and CDR2 is SYGVKD in the germline V gene. The chain's CDR3 is CAIDTGYGYTF. The DNA for the CDR3 is TGTGCCATCGACACAGGGTACGGCTACACCTTC.

The chain joins TRBV5-1 to TRBJ1-3; no firm D call. With 4 bases removed from V and 2 bases from J, the gap between germline ends came to 16 bases. This CDR3 region has 16 residues. Per the germline V gene, CDR1 is SGHRS and CDR2 is YFSETQ. CDR3 protein: CASSPGPTRAGNTIYF. The CDR3 DNA sequence: TGCGCCAGCAGCCCCGGGCCCACCCGGGCTGGAAACACCATATATTTT.

The chain is built from TRBV11-2 and TRBJ2-1; perhaps TRBD1 as D (6 bases). Germline V lookup: CDR1 SGHAT, CDR2 FQNNGV. Trimming shortened V by 3 bases and J by 9 bases, and 18 bases separated the two germline ends. This CDR3 region has 15 residues. The CDR3 sequence: CASSLGQFEGSEQFF. The DNA for the CDR3 is TGTGCCAGCAGCTTGGGACAATTCGAGGGGAGTGAGCAGTTCTTC.

The chain recombines TRBV5-1 with TRBJ1-4, with TRBD1 identical over 8 bases. CDR1 is SGHRS and CDR2 is YFSETQ in the germline V gene. The CDR3 totals 15 residues. V shed 2 bases, J shed 6 bases, and the junction held 6 bases outside the gene matches. In DNA form, the CDR3 reads TGCGCCAGCAGCTTCGGACAGGGTAGCGATGAAAAACTGTTTTTT. This encodes CASSFGQGSDEKLFF. Looking up the rest from reference TRBV5-1 and TRBJ1-4 gives the full variable domain: KAGVTQTPRYLIKTRGQQVTLSCSPISGHRSVSWYQQTPGQGLQFLFEYFSETQRNKGNFPGRFSGRQFSNSRSEMNVSTLELGDSALYLCASSFGQGSDEKLFFGSGTQLSVL.

The J gene is TRBJ1-2, the V gene TRBV10-3; 7 nucleotides align to TRBD1. Trimming took 11 bases from V and 0 from J; bases not matched to a gene: 6. In germline, CDR1 is ENHRY, CDR2 SYGVKD. The CDR3 is 13 residues long. This CDR3 reads CASGTDPNYGYTF. The CDR3 nucleotides read TGTGCCTCGGGGACAGATCCTAACTATGGCTACACCTTC.

V gene TRBV2 combines with J gene TRBJ2-1; TRBD2 matches at 13 bases. Losses at the gene ends were 6 bases for V and 4 bases for J; bases not matched to a gene: 9. The germline CDR1 and CDR2 sequences are SNHLY and FYNNEI. There are 17 residues in the CDR3. CDR3 in amino acids: CASSPGLAGVGYNEQFF. CDR3 nucleotide sequence: TGTGCCAGCAGCCCAGGACTAGCGGGAGTCGGGTACAATGAGCAGTTCTTC.

The chain has TRBV18 and TRBJ2-4, with 7 positions matching TRBD1. Germline lookup yields CDR1 KGHSH and CDR2 LQKENI. The CDR3 sequence is 15 residues long. V shed 5 bases and J 7 bases; nucleotides not matched to a gene: 11. The CDR3 DNA is TGTGCCAGCTCATTGGGACAGCGGTCTAGTAACATTCAGTACTTC. This encodes CASSLGQRSSNIQYF.

J is TRBJ1-2 and V is TRBV12-3 or TRBV12-4, with D uncertain. The CDR3 has 12 residues. Between the trimmed V and J ends, which lost 3 bases and 2 bases, there was a span of 4 bases. CDR3 DNA: TGTGCCAGCAGTTTGGACAACTATGGCTACACCTTC. Translating it yields CASSLDNYGYTF.

V is TRBV6-4 and J is TRBJ2-2, with D tentatively TRBD2 (6 bases). Germline CDR1 is MRHNA and CDR2 is SNTAGT. The length of the CDR3 is 14 residues. V was pared by 4 bases and J by 3 bases, with 9 bases between. CDR3 residues: CASSVQRDTGELFF. The CDR3 coding sequence is TGTGCCAGCAGTGTCCAGCGGGACACCGGGGAGCTGTTTTTT.

The CDR3 DNA follows: TGTGCCAGCAGTCCGACTAGCGGGGCTACAGATACGCAGTATTTT. Protein sequence: CASSPTSGATDTQYF. The V call is TRBV6-4, the J call TRBJ2-3, with 11 bases matching TRBD2. CDR3 size: 15 residues. Germline V gene lookup returns CDR1 MRHNA and CDR2 SNTAGT. V was pared by 5 bases and J by 3 bases, with 4 bases of the junction left unmatched.

The CDR3 DNA reads TGTGCCAGCACAGGAGGGAACATTCAGTACTTC. It codes for CASTGGNIQYF. The chain carries TRBV6-5 and TRBJ2-4; weak D call: TRBD2 (6 bases). V lost 7 bases to trimming and J lost 7 bases, with 8 bases between them. The germline CDR1 and CDR2 sequences are MNHEY and SVGAGI. The CDR3 extends over 11 amino acids.

This rearrangement joins TRBV5-8 to TRBJ2-7; 8 positions match TRBD2. The CDR3 sequence is 14 residues long. Looked up from germline, CDR1 is SGHTS and CDR2 is YDEGEE. The trim removed 2 bases at V and 0 bases at J, leaving 1 base unmatched. The CDR3 spells CASSFAGGSYEQYF. DNA for the CDR3: TGTGCCAGCAGCTTCGCGGGGGGCTCCTACGAGCAGTACTTC.

The chain has TRBV7-2 and TRBJ2-4, with 8 bases identical to TRBD2. Germline V gene sequence: CDR1 SGHTA, CDR2 FQGNSA. CDR3 length: 18 residues. Trimming at V came to 1 base and at J to 3 bases, leaving 11 bases not matched to a gene. The CDR3 reads CASSLELQRGFVKNIQYF. The DNA of the CDR3 is TGTGCCAGCAGCTTAGAGCTCCAGCGGGGGTTCGTCAAAAACATTCAGTACTTC.

V is TRBV20-1 and J is TRBJ1-2, with TRBD1 matching 9 bases. With 3 bases clipped from V and 8 bases from J, the junction kept 16 bases outside the gene matches. The CDR3 sequence is 16 residues long. The germline V gene has CDR1 DFQATT and CDR2 SNEGSKA (reference sequence). For the CDR3, the DNA is TGCAGTGCTAGTATCCCGGGACAGGGACTCATTGGGGGCTACACCTTC. Protein: CSASIPGQGLIGGYTF.

This clone was counted a few times. A read error may account for a junction end that differs from germline. The chain recombines TRBV19 with TRBJ1-1; no definite D call. The CDR3 runs to 12 residues. From germline, CDR1 is LNHDA and CDR2 SQIVND (reference sequence). The DNA for the CDR3 is TGTGCCAGTAGTATAACGGCTAGTTCCCGGGCATTT. It translates to CASSITASSRAF.

The genes are TRBV5-4 and TRBJ2-1, with D perhaps matching TRBD2 (6 bases). CDR1 SGHNT and CDR2 YYREEE come from the germline V gene (reference sequence). The ends were cut back, 2 bases at V and 0 bases at J, with 9 bases in the middle. The CDR3 covers 15 residues. In DNA form, the CDR3 reads TGTGCCAGCAGCTTACTCGGGAGCTCCTACAATGAGCAGTTCTTC. Its protein is CASSLLGSSYNEQFF.

The chain combines TRBV7-2 with TRBJ1-2; 8 bases line up with TRBD1. This CDR3 is 14 amino acids long. Per the germline V gene, CDR1 is SGHTA and CDR2 is FQGNSA. Trimming removed 1 base from V and 4 bases from J; junction bases left unmatched: 2. The CDR3 loop reads CASSLVGQVYGYTF. CDR3 DNA: TGTGCCAGCAGCTTAGTGGGACAGGTCTATGGCTACACCTTC.